These T cell receptor beta chains were read from a single sample in a study of radiation and T cells in renal cell carcinoma. Measured with immunoSEQ multiplex PCR; TCRdb has only the in-frame clones, and not every one. The sample contains about 49,000 clones, 83% of which appear only once. The material sequenced was blood, taken from a patient whose treatment included radiotherapy and nephrectomy. The source is a woman aged 70 to 79 with renal cell carcinoma. CDR3s include the opening cysteine and the closing phenylalanine or tryptophan. A D gene is named only where the DNA matches it firmly. The size field is filled for only some rows; it gives once, few, many or a size class.

j_call: TRBJ2-7; clone_size: few; d_call: -; v_call: TRBV11-2; cdr3_aa: CASSLVIGASYEQYF; cdr3_nt: TGTGCCAGCAGCTTAGTTATAGGCGCTTCCTACGAGCAGTACTTC
j_call: TRBJ1-4; clone_size: -; d_call: -; v_call: TRBV4-2; cdr3_aa: CASSQVPGALKDEKLFF; cdr3_nt: TGTGCCAGCAGCCAAGTACCGGGGGCCTTAAAGGATGAAAAACTGTTTTTT
j_call: TRBJ2-6; clone_size: -; d_call: -; v_call: TRBV5-6; cdr3_aa: CASSFGSGANVLTF; cdr3_nt: TGTGCCAGCAGCTTTGGGTCTGGGGCCAACGTCCTGACTTTC
j_call: TRBJ2-1; clone_size: -; d_call: TRBD1; v_call: TRBV6-5; cdr3_aa: CASSYRGQGAYNEQFF; cdr3_nt: TGTGCCAGCAGTTACCGCGGACAGGGGGCTTACAATGAGCAGTTCTTC
j_call: TRBJ1-2; clone_size: -; d_call: TRBD1; v_call: TRBV5-6; cdr3_aa: CASRWGTGVNYGYTF; cdr3_nt: TGTGCCAGCAGATGGGGGACAGGGGTCAACTATGGCTACACCTTC
j_call: TRBJ2-7; clone_size: once; d_call: -; v_call: TRBV9; cdr3_aa: CASSVSPSDYEQYF; cdr3_nt: TGTGCCAGCAGCGTTTCACCCTCTGACTACGAGCAGTACTTC
j_call: TRBJ1-2; clone_size: -; d_call: -; v_call: TRBV4-2; cdr3_aa: CASSQVGVYGYTF; cdr3_nt: TGTGCCAGCAGCCAAGTAGGGGTCTATGGCTACACCTTC
j_call: TRBJ2-3; clone_size: -; d_call: -; v_call: TRBV4-1; cdr3_aa: CASSPRVGTDTQYF; cdr3_nt: TGCGCCAGCAGCCCCCGGGTAGGCACAGATACGCAGTATTTT
j_call: TRBJ2-5; clone_size: -; d_call: TRBD2; v_call: TRBV4-1; cdr3_aa: CASSQEPPAAGGYQETQYF; cdr3_nt: TGCGCCAGCAGCCAAGAGCCCCCAGCAGCGGGGGGGTACCAAGAGACCCAGTACTTC
j_call: TRBJ1-5; clone_size: -; d_call: -; v_call: TRBV30; cdr3_aa: CAWSAGLSSGQPQHF; cdr3_nt: TGTGCCTGGAGTGCCGGACTGTCTAGCGGTCAGCCCCAGCATTTT
j_call: TRBJ1-3; clone_size: -; d_call: TRBD1; v_call: TRBV6-5; cdr3_aa: CATKQGKAGNTIYF; cdr3_nt: TGTGCCACCAAACAGGGGAAGGCTGGAAACACCATATATTTT
j_call: TRBJ1-5; clone_size: -; d_call: -; v_call: TRBV6-1; cdr3_aa: CASSEANGNQPQHF; cdr3_nt: TGTGCCAGCAGTGAAGCGAACGGCAATCAGCCCCAGCATTTT
j_call: TRBJ1-1; clone_size: few; d_call: -; v_call: TRBV19; cdr3_aa: CASSPARGGPEAFF; cdr3_nt: TGTGCCAGTAGCCCAGCGAGGGGAGGGCCTGAAGCTTTCTTT
j_call: TRBJ2-7; clone_size: once; d_call: -; v_call: TRBV5-4; cdr3_aa: CASSLDTTYAQYF; cdr3_nt: TGTGCCAGCAGCTTGGACACAACCTACGCGCAGTACTTC
j_call: TRBJ1-5; clone_size: -; d_call: -; v_call: TRBV27; cdr3_aa: CASSRKLAGNQPQHF; cdr3_nt: TGTGCCAGCAGTCGCAAACTAGCGGGCAATCAGCCCCAGCATTTT
j_call: TRBJ1-1; clone_size: -; d_call: -; v_call: TRBV18; cdr3_aa: CASSPPSGNTEAFF; cdr3_nt: TGTGCCAGCTCACCACCTTCAGGGAACACTGAAGCTTTCTTT
j_call: TRBJ2-7; clone_size: -; d_call: TRBD1; v_call: TRBV5-1; cdr3_aa: CASSVTGGSYEQYF; cdr3_nt: TGCGCCAGCAGCGTGACAGGGGGCTCCTACGAGCAGTACTTC
j_call: TRBJ1-3; clone_size: -; d_call: -; v_call: TRBV10-3; cdr3_aa: CAISEDSLETGNTIYF; cdr3_nt: TGTGCCATCAGTGAGGACAGCCTGGAAACTGGAAACACCATATATTTT
j_call: TRBJ1-5; clone_size: few; d_call: TRBD1; v_call: TRBV19; cdr3_aa: CASSGGDSSSNQPQHF; cdr3_nt: TGTGCCAGTAGCGGAGGGGACAGTTCTAGCAATCAGCCCCAGCATTTT
j_call: TRBJ1-2; clone_size: -; d_call: -; v_call: TRBV4-3; cdr3_aa: CASSQDLSDYGYTF; cdr3_nt: TGCGCCAGCAGCCAAGACCTGTCGGACTATGGCTACACCTTC
j_call: TRBJ1-1; clone_size: -; d_call: -; v_call: TRBV15; cdr3_aa: CATSRDGNTEAFF; cdr3_nt: TGTGCCACCAGCAGAGACGGCAACACTGAAGCTTTCTTT
j_call: TRBJ2-2; clone_size: -; d_call: -; v_call: TRBV6-1; cdr3_aa: CATSLLPGELFF; cdr3_nt: TGTGCTACTAGCCTTTTACCCGGGGAGCTGTTTTTT
j_call: TRBJ2-1; clone_size: -; d_call: -; v_call: TRBV5-6; cdr3_aa: CASSLEGRSYNEQFF; cdr3_nt: TGTGCCAGCAGCTTGGAGGGGCGCTCCTACAATGAGCAGTTCTTC
j_call: TRBJ2-5; clone_size: -; d_call: TRBD1; v_call: TRBV6-1; cdr3_aa: CASTLGQRQETQYF; cdr3_nt: TGTGCCAGCACCCTGGGACAGAGACAAGAGACCCAGTACTTC
j_call: TRBJ2-2; clone_size: -; d_call: -; v_call: TRBV10-3; cdr3_aa: CAISEAGTNTGELFF; cdr3_nt: TGTGCCATCAGTGAAGCCGGGACGAATACCGGGGAGCTGTTTTTT
j_call: TRBJ1-5; clone_size: -; d_call: -; v_call: TRBV28; cdr3_aa: CASSIISLTLKRNHPQHF; cdr3_nt: TGTGCCAGCAGTATAATCTCCTTGACACTCAAACGGAATCATCCCCAGCATTTT
j_call: TRBJ1-1; clone_size: -; d_call: -; v_call: TRBV6-5; cdr3_aa: CASKLNTEAFF; cdr3_nt: TGTGCCAGCAAACTGAACACTGAAGCTTTCTTT
j_call: TRBJ2-1; clone_size: -; d_call: -; v_call: TRBV6-1; cdr3_aa: CASSEDPPQYREENNEQFF; cdr3_nt: TGTGCCAGCAGTGAAGATCCCCCCCAGTACAGGGAAGAAAATAATGAGCAGTTCTTC
j_call: TRBJ2-3; clone_size: -; d_call: TRBD1; v_call: TRBV7-9; cdr3_aa: CASSSRDRGLLDTQYF; cdr3_nt: TGTGCCAGCAGCTCTAGGGACAGGGGGCTGCTTGATACGCAGTATTTT
j_call: TRBJ2-7; clone_size: -; d_call: TRBD1; v_call: TRBV6-5; cdr3_aa: CASSHGQGPYEQYF; cdr3_nt: TGTGCCAGCAGCCACGGACAGGGGCCCTACGAGCAGTACTTC
j_call: TRBJ2-6; clone_size: -; d_call: -; v_call: TRBV5-1; cdr3_aa: CASRRDLSSGANVLTF; cdr3_nt: TGCGCCAGCAGAAGGGACCTTAGCTCTGGGGCCAACGTCCTGACTTTC